Listed below are T cell receptor beta chains from one sample, sequenced in a study of blood T cell repertoires in COVID-19. Profiled with immunoSEQ multiplex PCR; TCRdb holds only in-frame clones, not every one. The repertoire has roughly 140,000 clones, around 84% of them found once; the top ten carry about 5.8%. The source material was PBMCs or T cells enriched from blood (not recorded which). All receptors derive from a woman aged 45-65 years who had been exposed to COVID-19. Each CDR3 is given with its conserved first and last residue. The D gene is left open where the match is weak.

D	V	J	CDR3	DNA
NA	TRBV6-2/TRBV6-3	TRBJ2-2	CASSYSTGRAPGELFF	TGTGCCAGCAGTTACTCGACCGGCAGGGCGCCCGGGGAGCTGTTTTTT
NA	TRBV27	TRBJ1-1	CASSVSSPTEAFF	TGTGCCAGCAGTGTGTCAAGCCCTACTGAAGCTTTCTTT
NA	TRBV29-1	TRBJ2-3	CSVGLGANTDTQYF	TGCAGCGTTGGTCTGGGGGCAAACACAGATACGCAGTATTTT
TRBD2	TRBV5-1	TRBJ2-5	CASSLGGLAGQETQYF	TGCGCCAGCAGCTTGGGAGGACTAGCGGGTCAAGAGACCCAGTACTTC
TRBD2	TRBV27	TRBJ2-3	CASRSGRWGDAQYF	TGTGCCAGCAGAAGCGGGAGGTGGGGTGATGCGCAGTATTTT
NA	TRBV19	TRBJ2-3	CASSMGGAWSDTQYF	TGTGCCAGTAGTATGGGGGGGGCCTGGTCAGATACGCAGTATTTT
TRBD1	TRBV5-1	TRBJ1-6	CASSNSGQGMSPLHF	TGCGCCAGCAGCAACTCGGGACAGGGGATGTCACCCCTCCACTTT
NA	TRBV21-1	TRBJ1-6	CASSKEWQDNNSPLHF	TGTGCCAGCAGCAAAGAGTGGCAGGACAATAATTCACCCCTCCACTTT
NA	TRBV9	TRBJ2-6	CASSVGGAGANVLTF	TGTGCCAGCAGCGTAGGGGGGGCTGGGGCCAACGTCCTGACTTTC
NA	TRBV10-3	TRBJ1-1	CAIMDMPGMNTEAFF	TGTGCCATCATGGACATGCCAGGGATGAACACTGAAGCTTTCTTT
TRBD2	TRBV7-2	TRBJ2-1	CASSLRGGLANEQFF	TGTGCCAGCAGCTTAAGGGGGGGACTAGCGAATGAGCAGTTCTTC